Following are 3 T cell receptor beta chains from one sample sequenced in a study of blood T cells in healthy people across ages. The use of a sample-barcoded 5' primer and a J-beta primer mix characterized a second PCR of roughly 7 to 11 cycles. TCRdb re-analysed the 5' RACE reads in MiXCR, keeping a single row per CDR3 protein. The sample holds 1.5 million to 2 million distinct CDR3 sequences; 49% are singletons and the top ten take approximately 2%. Sequenced material: blood. The receptors originated from a woman in her thirties or forties in good health.

The V call is TRBV6-5, the J call TRBJ2-5, with 9 bases identical to TRBD1. Germline CDR1 and CDR2: MNHEY and SVGAGI. This CDR3 region has 15 residues. V shed 6 bases, J shed 5 bases, and the junction held 10 bases outside the gene matches. CDR3 nucleotides: TGTGCCAGCAGGGGACAGGGTAGCCCCCAGGAGACCCAGTACTTC. The encoded protein is CASRGQGSPQETQYF.

V and J are TRBV5-1 and TRBJ2-5; no clear D gene. Trimming stripped 3 bases from V and 2 bases from J, with 11 bases between. The germline CDR1 and CDR2 sequences are SGHRS and YFSETQ. CDR3 length equals 14 residues. The CDR3 DNA reads as TGCGCCAGCAGCTGGGCTCCAGCGCAAGAGACCCAGTACTTC. Translation: CASSWAPAQETQYF.

CDR3 residues: CASSSGRFREGYTF. In nucleotides, the CDR3 is TGTGCCAGCAGCTCCGGTCGGTTCCGGGAAGGCTACACCTTC. This chain connects TRBV7-2 to TRBJ1-2, with D hard to call. This CDR3 has 14 amino acids. Trimming removed 4 bases from V and 8 bases from J, with 17 bases in between. Germline V gives CDR1 SGHTA, CDR2 FQGNSA.